This T cell receptor (beta chain) stems from a study of T cell repertoires in cytomegalovirus infection. Each CDR3 protein is one row after TCRdb ran MiXCR on the reads. The table includes a few hundred thousand distinct CDR3 sequences, about 25% detected once. General study findings and limits: The ex vivo response was dominated by HLA-C-restricted CMV-specific TCR beta clonotypes.

V was pared by 2 bases and J by 7 bases, with 14 bases of the junction left unmatched. The CDR3 runs to 17 residues. Germline V gene lookup returns CDR1 KGHSH and CDR2 LQKENI. For this clonotype: Its antigen remains unknown.

Specimen: cultured PBMCs, collected from culture after CMV antigen stimulation. The rearrangement links TRBV18 to TRBJ2-1, with TRBD2 identical over 7 bases. This receptor was obtained from a human donor in good health (CMV status not recorded). Some clones in this sample may be carry-over from other donors' samples. CDR3 bases: TGTGCCAGCTCACCAGGAAGCGGTCTCATGGGGGGGAATGAGCAGTTCTTC. Its protein is CASSPGSGLMGGNEQFF.